This passage covers 20 T cell receptor beta chains from one sample sequenced in a study of T cell changes during pregnancy in multiple sclerosis. TCRdb keeps only in-frame clones here, not all; method: immunoSEQ multiplex PCR. The repertoire holds approximately 100,000 clones, with more than 85% as singletons. The specimen comprised peripheral blood, sampled in the second trimester of pregnancy. The origin of the receptors is a female donor with multiple sclerosis, enrolled in a pregnancy study.

The rearrangement joins TRBV2 to TRBJ2-1; weak D call: TRBD2 (5 bases). The CDR3 consists of 14 residues. CDR1 is SNHLY and CDR2 is FYNNEI in the germline V gene. Trimming stripped 7 bases from V and 5 bases from J, with 15 bases between. The CDR3 DNA is TGTGCCAGCATTGCGGACTCCTGGGACAATGAGCAGTTCTTC. It codes for CASIADSWDNEQFF.

V gene TRBV4-2 combines with J gene TRBJ2-5; 10 positions agree with TRBD2. Germline CDR1 reads LGHNA; CDR2 reads YNFKEQ. J was trimmed by 4 bases and V by 3 bases; bases with no gene match: 5. This CDR3 is 15 amino acids long. The CDR3 region has the DNA TGTGCCAGCAGCCAGACTCGGACTAGCGGAGAGACCCAGTACTTC. Protein: CASSQTRTSGETQYF.

The rearrangement uses TRBV30 and TRBJ1-1, with TRBD1 as a possible D gene (6 bases). The CDR3 consists of 14 residues. Germline V gene sequence: CDR1 GTSNPN, CDR2 SVGIG (reference sequence). Trimming cost V 0 bases and J 5 bases, with 13 bases left between them. CDR3 amino acids: CAWSVYTGLTEAFF. In nucleotides, the CDR3 is TGTGCCTGGAGTGTATATACAGGGTTGACTGAAGCTTTCTTT. The full variable domain, rest sourced from reference TRBV30 and TRBJ1-1, is SQTIHQWPATLVQPVGSPLSLECTVEGTSNPNLYWYRQAAGRGLQLLFYSVGIGQISSEVPQNLSASRPQDRQFILSSKKLLLSDSGFYLCAWSVYTGLTEAFFGQGTRLTVV.

The chain combines TRBV27 with TRBJ2-1, with TRBD2 matching over 7 bases. Germline V gene lookup returns CDR1 MNHEY and CDR2 SMNVEV (reference sequence). After removal of 3 bases from V and 1 base from J, the junction contained 3 bases not matched to a gene. The CDR3 extends over 15 amino acids. The CDR3 DNA reads as TGTGCCAGCAGTTTTAGCGGGTTTTCCTACAATGAGCAGTTCTTC. Translated, it gives CASSFSGFSYNEQFF.

This rearrangement joins TRBV15 to TRBJ2-5; 8 positions agree with TRBD1. Germline CDR1 LNHNV, CDR2 YYDKDF (reference sequence). Trimming removed 0 bases from V and 5 bases from J; junction bases left unmatched: 8. The CDR3 covers 16 residues. This CDR3 is CATSRDRGLIGETQYF. CDR3 sequence (DNA): TGTGCCACCAGCAGAGACAGGGGGCTTATCGGTGAGACCCAGTACTTC.

The rearrangement joins TRBV6-5 to TRBJ2-2; D gene ambiguous. Per germline, CDR1 MNHEY and CDR2 SVGAGI. The CDR3 runs 13 residues. V lost 5 bases, J lost 10 bases, and 14 bases lay in between. The CDR3 DNA sequence: TGTGCCAGCAGTCTAAGAGGAGTAGTGGAGCTGTTTTTT. Protein: CASSLRGVVELFF.

The chain couples TRBV18 to TRBJ2-7; perhaps TRBD2 as D (6 bases). The CDR3 length is 12 residues. V gave up 5 bases and J gave up 3 bases, with 8 bases separating them. Germline-derived CDR1 and CDR2 are KGHSH and LQKENI. CDR3 region: CASSSGLYEQYF. The CDR3 DNA is TGTGCCAGCTCATCGGGACTCTACGAGCAGTACTTC. The entire variable domain, with the rest obtained from reference TRBV18 and TRBJ2-7, is as follows: NAGVMQNPRHLVRRRGQEARLRCSPMKGHSHVYWYRQLPEEGLKFMVYLQKENIIDESGMPKERFSAEFPKEGPSILRIQQVVRGDSAAYFCASSSGLYEQYFGPGTRLTVT.

The chain links TRBV19 to TRBJ2-1, with D uncertain. Trimming pared 0 bases from V and 5 bases from J, leaving 5 bases between. The CDR3 sequence is 13 residues long. Germline CDR1 and CDR2: LNHDA and SQIVND (reference sequence). The CDR3 is CASSIDRNNEQFF. CDR3 nucleotides: TGTGCCAGTAGTATAGACAGGAACAATGAGCAGTTCTTC.

The chain joins TRBV7-2 to TRBJ1-5; D is undetermined. Trimming pared 3 bases from V and 4 bases from J, leaving 7 bases between. Per the germline V gene, CDR1 is SGHTA and CDR2 is FQGNSA. The CDR3 is 13 residues long. The CDR3 reads CASSLGLNQPQHF. CDR3 DNA sequence: TGTGCCAGCAGCTTGGGCTTAAATCAGCCCCAGCATTTT.

The chain recombines TRBV30 with TRBJ1-2; D might be TRBD1 (5 bases). Trimming removed 4 bases at V and 4 bases at J, with 10 bases between. Germline CDR1 reads GTSNPN; CDR2 reads SVGIG (reference sequence). The CDR3 loop spans 12 amino acids. Here the CDR3 DNA reads TGTGCCTGGAATGGGGCGGTCTATGGCTACACCTTC. This sequence encodes CAWNGAVYGYTF.

This clone was observed a handful of times. This chain links TRBV9 with TRBJ2-4; 9 bases align to TRBD1. CDR1 SGDLS and CDR2 YYNGEE come from the germline V gene. This CDR3 spans 14 amino acids. V lost 4 bases, J lost 9 bases, and 8 bases stayed unmatched. The CDR3 reads CASSPGQGLGIQYF. The DNA of the CDR3 is TGTGCCAGCAGCCCAGGACAGGGGCTTGGCATTCAGTACTTC.

The rearrangement uses TRBV28 and TRBJ1-2, with D perhaps TRBD1 (5 bases). The CDR3 is made up of 15 amino acids. Trimming shortened V by 3 bases and J by 5 bases, and 16 bases separated the two germline ends. Germline V gives CDR1 MDHEN, CDR2 SYDVKM. The chain's CDR3 is CASSFSDRVGYGYTF. The CDR3 nucleotides read TGTGCCAGCAGTTTTTCCGACAGAGTAGGTTATGGCTACACCTTC.

The chain recombines TRBV9 with TRBJ2-7, with 9 bases fitting TRBD1. With 4 bases clipped from V and 3 bases from J, the junction kept 8 bases outside the gene matches. The length of the CDR3 is 15 residues. The germline CDR1 and CDR2 sequences are SGDLS and YYNGEE. CDR3 in amino acids: CASSPGTGIDYEQYF. The DNA of the CDR3 is TGTGCCAGCAGCCCAGGGACAGGGATCGACTACGAGCAGTACTTC.

This chain's CDR3 is CASSLDWDTARGYTF. Here the CDR3 DNA reads TGTGCCAGCAGCTTAGACTGGGACACAGCTCGGGGCTACACCTTC. The genes are TRBV7-9 and TRBJ1-2; a weak D match, TRBD1 (6 bases). The CDR3 spans 15 residues. Germline assignment: CDR1 SEHNR and CDR2 FQNEAQ (reference sequence). V was clipped by 1 base and J by 8 bases, with 17 bases between them.

V is TRBV5-4 and J is TRBJ1-1, with 7 positions matching TRBD1. V gave up 0 bases and J gave up 2 bases; unmatched junction bases: 7. The CDR3 has 16 amino acids. From germline, CDR1 is SGHNT and CDR2 YYREEE (reference sequence). CDR3 sequence: CASSLDVTGLNTEAFF. The CDR3 nucleotides are TGTGCCAGCAGCTTGGACGTGACAGGGCTCAACACTGAAGCTTTCTTT.

The rearrangement uses TRBV28 and TRBJ1-2; D unclear. This CDR3 comprises 13 residues. The germline gives CDR1 MDHEN, CDR2 SYDVKM. V was trimmed by 6 bases and J by 4 bases, leaving 12 bases between them. The CDR3 nucleotides read TGTGCCAGCAGCTTCGGGGAACTCTATGGCTACACCTTC. Its protein is CASSFGELYGYTF.

This chain uses TRBV19 with TRBJ2-7; D is perhaps TRBD1 (6 bases). This CDR3 contains 14 residues. The germline CDR1 and CDR2 sequences are LNHDA and SQIVND (reference sequence). Trimming stripped 2 bases from V and 2 bases from J, with 10 bases between. The CDR3, as DNA: TGTGCCAGTAGTATATATCAGGGGACCTACGAGCAGTACTTC. It codes for CASSIYQGTYEQYF.

This clone was found a few times. V gene TRBV18 combines with J gene TRBJ1-2; 7 nucleotides align to TRBD1. Trimming cost V 6 bases and J 0 bases; bases outside gene matches: 10. Germline V gene sequence: CDR1 KGHSH, CDR2 LQKENI. The CDR3 contains 16 residues. This chain's CDR3 is CASSLGLGTANYGYTF. The CDR3 DNA reads TGTGCCAGCTCGTTAGGCCTTGGGACAGCTAACTATGGCTACACCTTC.

The table lists this clone with a count of one. The chain is built from TRBV7-3 and TRBJ2-3; D is unresolved. In germline, CDR1 is SGHTA, CDR2 FQGTGA. Trimming pared 4 bases from V and 1 base from J, leaving 6 bases between. The CDR3 extends over 13 amino acids. Here the CDR3 reads CASSYSGTDTQYF. The CDR3 DNA sequence: TGTGCCAGCAGCTACAGTGGCACAGATACGCAGTATTTT.

The CDR3 bases are TGTGCCAGCAGTTTGGTCGGGCAGGGTAAAAACATTCAGTACTTC. Its protein is CASSLVGQGKNIQYF. The rearrangement joins TRBV28 to TRBJ2-4, with D tentatively TRBD1 (5 bases). This CDR3 spans 15 amino acids. V was trimmed by 3 bases and J by 4 bases, leaving 13 bases between them. CDR1 is MDHEN and CDR2 is SYDVKM in the germline V gene. Complete variable domain (other parts from reference TRBV28 and TRBJ2-4): DVKVTQSSRYLVKRTGEKVFLECVQDMDHENMFWYRQDPGLGLRLIYFSYDVKMKEKGDIPEGYSVSREKKERFSLILESASTNQTSMYLCASSLVGQGKNIQYFGAGTRLSVL.